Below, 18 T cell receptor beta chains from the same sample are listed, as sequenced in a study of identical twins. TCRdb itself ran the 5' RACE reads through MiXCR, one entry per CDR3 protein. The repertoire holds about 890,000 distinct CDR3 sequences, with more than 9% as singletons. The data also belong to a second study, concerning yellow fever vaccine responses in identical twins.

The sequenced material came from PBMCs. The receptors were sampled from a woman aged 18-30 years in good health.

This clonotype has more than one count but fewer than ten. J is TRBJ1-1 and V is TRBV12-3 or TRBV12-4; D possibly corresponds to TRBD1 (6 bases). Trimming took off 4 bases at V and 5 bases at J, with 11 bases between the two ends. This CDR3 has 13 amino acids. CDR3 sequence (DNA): TGTGCCAGCAGTTATCAGGGGTGGACTGAAGCTTTCTTT. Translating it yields CASSYQGWTEAFF.

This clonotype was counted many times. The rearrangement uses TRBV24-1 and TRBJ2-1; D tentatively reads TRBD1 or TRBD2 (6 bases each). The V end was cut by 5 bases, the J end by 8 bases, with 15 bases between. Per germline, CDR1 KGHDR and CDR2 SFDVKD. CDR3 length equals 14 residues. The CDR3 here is CATSVRGTADEQFF. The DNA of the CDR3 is TGTGCCACCAGTGTAAGGGGGACTGCAGATGAGCAGTTCTTC.

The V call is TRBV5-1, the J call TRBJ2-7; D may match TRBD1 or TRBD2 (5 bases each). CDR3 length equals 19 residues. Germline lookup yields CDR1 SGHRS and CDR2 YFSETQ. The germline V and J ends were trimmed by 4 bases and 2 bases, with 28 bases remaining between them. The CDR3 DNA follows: TGCGCCAGCAGCGTCACCATGGTGGGGGTTTTAACTTTTACCTACGAGCAGTACGTC. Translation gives CASSVTMVGVLTFTYEQYV.

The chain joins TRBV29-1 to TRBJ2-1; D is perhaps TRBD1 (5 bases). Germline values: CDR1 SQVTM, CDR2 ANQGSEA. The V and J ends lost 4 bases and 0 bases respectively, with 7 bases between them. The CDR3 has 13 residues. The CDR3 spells CSVVRDSYNEQFF. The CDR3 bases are TGCAGCGTTGTCAGGGACTCCTACAATGAGCAGTTCTTC.

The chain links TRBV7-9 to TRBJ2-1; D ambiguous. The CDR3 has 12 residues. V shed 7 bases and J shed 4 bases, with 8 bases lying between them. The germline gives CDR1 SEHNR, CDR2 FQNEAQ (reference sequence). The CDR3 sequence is CASKSVYNEQFF. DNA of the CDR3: TGTGCCAGCAAGTCCGTTTACAATGAGCAGTTCTTC.

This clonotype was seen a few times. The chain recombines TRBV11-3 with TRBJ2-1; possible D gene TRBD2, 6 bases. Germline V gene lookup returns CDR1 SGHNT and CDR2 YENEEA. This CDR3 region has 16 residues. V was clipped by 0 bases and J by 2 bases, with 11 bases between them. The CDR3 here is CASSLESGLPYNEQFF. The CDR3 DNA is TGTGCCAGCAGCTTAGAATCAGGACTACCCTACAATGAGCAGTTCTTC.

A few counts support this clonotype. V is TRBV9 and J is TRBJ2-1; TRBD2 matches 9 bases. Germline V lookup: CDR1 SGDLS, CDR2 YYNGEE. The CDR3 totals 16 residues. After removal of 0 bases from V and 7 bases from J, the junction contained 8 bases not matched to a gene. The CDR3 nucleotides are TGTGCCAGCAGCGTAGCGATAGCGGGAGCTTGGAATGAGCAGTTCTTC. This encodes CASSVAIAGAWNEQFF.

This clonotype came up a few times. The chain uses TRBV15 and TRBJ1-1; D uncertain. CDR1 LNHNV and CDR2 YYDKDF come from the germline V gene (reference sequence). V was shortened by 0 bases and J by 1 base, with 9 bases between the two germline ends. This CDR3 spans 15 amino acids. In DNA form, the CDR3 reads TGTGCCACCAGCAGAGATTTTGGCGGGAACACTGAAGCTTTCTTT. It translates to CATSRDFGGNTEAFF.

The CDR3 region has the DNA TGCGCCAGCAGCCAAGGGAGTGTAAAGGACAGGGCCTGGGACAATGAGCAGTTCTTC. Translating it yields CASSQGSVKDRAWDNEQFF. V is TRBV4-1 and J is TRBJ2-1, with 8 positions matching TRBD1. The ends lost 1 base at V and 5 bases at J; junction bases unmatched: 16. The germline gives CDR1 MGHRA, CDR2 YSYEKL. The CDR3 totals 19 residues.

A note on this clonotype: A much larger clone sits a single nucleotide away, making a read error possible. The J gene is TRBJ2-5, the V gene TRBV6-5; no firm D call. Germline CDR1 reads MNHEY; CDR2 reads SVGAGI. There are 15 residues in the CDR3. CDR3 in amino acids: CASSYSIAFQESQYF. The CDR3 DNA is TGTGCCAGCAGTTACTCGATCGCCTTCCAAGAGTCCCAGTACTTC.

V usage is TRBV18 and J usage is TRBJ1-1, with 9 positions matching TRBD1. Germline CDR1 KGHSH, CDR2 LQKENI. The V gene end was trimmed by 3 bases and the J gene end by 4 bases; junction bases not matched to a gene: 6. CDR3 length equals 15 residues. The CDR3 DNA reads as TGTGCCAGCTCACCCCAGGGACAGGGAGGCACTGAAGCTTTCTTT. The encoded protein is CASSPQGQGGTEAFF.

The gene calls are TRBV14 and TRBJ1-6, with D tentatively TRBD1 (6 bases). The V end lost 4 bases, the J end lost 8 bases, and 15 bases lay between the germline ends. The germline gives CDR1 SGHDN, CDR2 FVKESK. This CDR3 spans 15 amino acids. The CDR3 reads CASSPSGRGYSPLHF. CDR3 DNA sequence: TGTGCCAGCAGCCCATCAGGCAGGGGTTATTCACCCCTCCACTTT.

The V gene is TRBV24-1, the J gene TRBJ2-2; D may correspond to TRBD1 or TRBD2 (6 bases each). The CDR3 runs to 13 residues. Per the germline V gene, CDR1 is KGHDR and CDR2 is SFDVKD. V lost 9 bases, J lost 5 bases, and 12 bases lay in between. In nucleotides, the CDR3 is TGTGCCACCGGAGGGGGTTTGACCGGGGAGCTGTTTTTT. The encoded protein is CATGGGLTGELFF.

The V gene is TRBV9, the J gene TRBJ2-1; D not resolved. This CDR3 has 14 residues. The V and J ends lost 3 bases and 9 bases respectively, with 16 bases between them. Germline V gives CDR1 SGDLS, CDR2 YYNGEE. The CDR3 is CASSASSGAGEQFF. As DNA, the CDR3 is TGTGCCAGCAGCGCCAGCTCGGGCGCCGGTGAGCAGTTCTTC.

In DNA, the CDR3 is TGTGCCAGCAGCGGAACCGGGACTGTCTACAATGAGCAGTTCTTC. Translating gives CASSGTGTVYNEQFF. The gene calls are TRBV9 and TRBJ2-1; D is perhaps TRBD2 (6 bases). Germline V gene data show CDR1 as SGDLS and CDR2 as YYNGEE. The CDR3 runs 15 residues. V was pared by 3 bases and J by 3 bases, with 13 bases between.

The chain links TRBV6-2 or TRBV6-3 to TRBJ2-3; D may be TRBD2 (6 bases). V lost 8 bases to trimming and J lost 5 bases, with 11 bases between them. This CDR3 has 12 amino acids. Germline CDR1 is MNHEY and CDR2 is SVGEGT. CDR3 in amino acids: CASAHGGDTQYF. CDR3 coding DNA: TGTGCCAGCGCCCACGGGGGAGATACGCAGTATTTT.

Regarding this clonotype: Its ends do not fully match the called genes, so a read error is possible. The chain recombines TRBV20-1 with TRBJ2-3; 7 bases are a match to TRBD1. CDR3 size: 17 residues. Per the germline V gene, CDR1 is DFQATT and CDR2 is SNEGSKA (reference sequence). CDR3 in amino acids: CSARGDSAFHVTDTQYF. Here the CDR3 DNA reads TGCAGTGCCAGAGGGGACAGTGCCTTCCACGTCACAGATACGCAGTATTTT.

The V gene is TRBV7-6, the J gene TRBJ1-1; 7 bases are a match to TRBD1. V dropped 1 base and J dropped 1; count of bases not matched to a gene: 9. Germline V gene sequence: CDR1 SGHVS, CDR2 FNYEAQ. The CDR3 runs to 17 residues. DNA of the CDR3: TGTGCCAGCAGCTTAGGCGGAGGGGCAGGGGGGAACACTGAAGCTTTCTTT. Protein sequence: CASSLGGGAGGNTEAFF.